A single sample is the source of the 10 T cell receptor beta chains below, sequenced in a study of PD-1 blockade in classical Hodgkin lymphoma. Generated by immunoSEQ multiplex PCR, the TCRdb table keeps only in-frame clones and is missing some. The data show roughly 20,000 clones, with 84% seen just once and around 7% held by the top ten. Time point described: cycle 4 day 1 (C4D1), after less than seven weeks of nivolumab. All the patients suffered relapse after autologous stem cell transplantation, and brentuximab vedotin exposure differed. Researchers pulled CD8+ T cells out of thawed PBMCs using magnetic negative selection. The sample was CD8+ T cells from blood, taken before the fourth cycle of nivolumab. Every receptor here comes from a human donor with classical Hodgkin lymphoma.

The chain combines TRBV4-1 with TRBJ2-3; D gene unclear. The V gene's germline CDR1 is MGHRA and CDR2 YSYEKL. This CDR3 has 15 amino acids. Deletions cut 0 bases from V and 0 bases from J, with 7 bases between. CDR3 nucleotide sequence: TGCGCCAGCAGCCAAGAGGGCAGGAGCACAGATACGCAGTATTTT. Translation gives CASSQEGRSTDTQYF.

The chain has TRBV11-2 and TRBJ2-1; D gene ambiguous. The length of the CDR3 is 13 residues. V dropped 1 base and J dropped 6 bases, with 7 bases sitting between them. Germline V gene data show CDR1 as SGHAT and CDR2 as FQNNGV. Here the CDR3 DNA reads TGTGCCAGCAGCTTAGTTTGGCTCAATGAGCAGTTCTTC. Protein: CASSLVWLNEQFF.

The V gene is TRBV6-4, the J gene TRBJ1-2; no firm D call. The V end lost 6 bases, the J end lost 1 base, and 3 bases lay between the germline ends. Germline CDR1 MRHNA, CDR2 SNTAGT. CDR3 size: 11 residues. In DNA form, the CDR3 reads TGTGCCAGCAGGGTTAACTATGGCTACACCTTC. Protein: CASRVNYGYTF.

This chain uses TRBV4-1 with TRBJ2-4; 10 bases are a match to TRBD1. This CDR3 spans 17 amino acids. The germline gives CDR1 MGHRA, CDR2 YSYEKL. With V trimmed by 0 bases and J by 2 bases, 4 bases remained unmatched. CDR3 in amino acids: CASSQDMGQGSKNIQYF. DNA for the CDR3: TGCGCCAGCAGCCAAGATATGGGACAGGGGTCCAAAAACATTCAGTACTTC.

The V gene is TRBV4-3, the J gene TRBJ2-5, with D possibly TRBD2 on 6 matching bases. V dropped 1 base and J dropped 2 bases, with 14 bases sitting between them. This CDR3 has 16 residues. Per germline, CDR1 LGHNA and CDR2 YSLEER. CDR3 region: CASSQVVGRGQETQYF. The CDR3 nucleotides read TGCGCCAGCAGCCAAGTGGTGGGACGGGGGCAAGAGACCCAGTACTTC.

The chain uses TRBV27 and TRBJ2-7; D is possibly TRBD1 (5 bases). The length of the CDR3 is 13 residues. Between the trimmed V and J ends, which lost 6 bases and 3 bases, there was a span of 12 bases. The germline V gene encodes CDR1 MNHEY and CDR2 SMNVEV (reference sequence). For the CDR3, the DNA is TGTGCCAGCAGCCGTGATCAGGGCTACGAGCAGTACTTC. It specifies CASSRDQGYEQYF.

The chain carries TRBV4-2 and TRBJ2-3, with 8 bases lining up with TRBD2. Trimming cost V 3 bases and J 0 bases; bases outside gene matches: 8. The CDR3 runs 17 residues. Germline V lookup: CDR1 LGHNA, CDR2 YNFKEQ. Here the CDR3 reads CASSHLISGASTDTQYF. The CDR3 DNA follows: TGTGCCAGCAGCCATCTCATTAGCGGGGCGAGCACAGATACGCAGTATTTT.

This clone turned up a few times. V gene TRBV6-5 combines with J gene TRBJ1-2, with D perhaps TRBD1 (5 bases). This CDR3 has 14 residues. Trimming removed 0 bases from V and 4 bases from J, with 9 bases in between. Germline V CDR1 and CDR2: MNHEY, SVGAGI. The CDR3 nucleotides are TGTGCCAGCAGTTACTCGGGGCAGGGCTATGGCTACACCTTC. Its translation is CASSYSGQGYGYTF.

V usage is TRBV4-2 and J usage is TRBJ1-5; the D is unclear. V lost 1 base and J 1 base, leaving 2 bases between the germline ends. CDR3 size: 13 residues. Germline-derived CDR1 and CDR2 are LGHNA and YNFKEQ. The CDR3 sequence: CASSQGSNQPQHF. In DNA form, the CDR3 reads TGTGCCAGCAGCCAAGGAAGCAATCAGCCCCAGCATTTT.

The chain combines TRBV5-1 with TRBJ1-2, with D unclear. CDR3 length: 15 residues. V was cut by 0 bases and J by 4 bases, with 13 bases left in between. The germline V gene encodes CDR1 SGHRS and CDR2 YFSETQ. CDR3 sequence: CASSLVEGGGYGYTF. The CDR3 DNA reads TGCGCCAGCAGCTTGGTGGAGGGTGGTGGCTATGGCTACACCTTC.